The 6 T cell receptor beta chains given below trace back to one sample, sequenced in a study of T-cell reconstitution after alpha-beta-depleted transplantation in children. Preparing the TCRbeta library involved the use of unique molecular identifiers. TCRdb ran MiXCR on the PCR reads and lists one entry per CDR3 protein. Among about 77,000 distinct CDR3 sequences listed, around 18% were seen once. The sample consisted of PBMCs, mostly from graft donor cells, taken 360 days after TCRalphabeta/CD19-depleted stem cell transplant. These receptors all stem from a male patient under 10 years old who had a stem cell transplant for acute lymphoblastic leukemia, so the T cells may come from the graft donor.

The chain has TRBV20-1 and TRBJ2-1; D possibly matches TRBD1 or TRBD2 (6 bases each). The CDR3 contains 15 residues. V gave up 5 bases and J gave up 0 bases, with 14 bases separating them. The germline V gene encodes CDR1 DFQATT and CDR2 SNEGSKA (reference sequence). The CDR3 is CSARGPGSSYNEQFF. The CDR3 DNA is TGCAGTGCTCGGGGGCCGGGGAGCTCCTACAATGAGCAGTTCTTC.

The CDR3 DNA reads as TGTGCCAGCAGCTTAGGTCGGGAAGGCCGATATGAAGCTTTCTTT. It codes for CASSLGREGRYEAFF. The genes are TRBV13 and TRBJ1-1; D is uncertain. The V end was cut by 0 bases, the J end by 7 bases, with 15 bases between. The length of the CDR3 is 15 residues. Germline lookup yields CDR1 PRHDT and CDR2 FYEKMQ (reference sequence).

The rearrangement joins TRBV4-1 to TRBJ2-3; weak D call: TRBD1 (7 bases). This CDR3 is 17 amino acids long. Trimming stripped 5 bases from V and 0 bases from J, with 18 bases between. In germline, CDR1 is MGHRA, CDR2 YSYEKL. CDR3 DNA sequence: TGCGCCAGCAGCAGAGCCCCGACAGGGACTAGCACAGATACGCAGTATTTT. The encoded protein is CASSRAPTGTSTDTQYF.

The chain uses TRBV7-9 and TRBJ1-6; tentatively, D is TRBD1 (5 bases). The V end lost 6 bases, the J end lost 12 bases, and 18 bases lay between the germline ends. CDR1 is SEHNR, CDR2 FQNEAQ, per germline (reference sequence). This CDR3 spans 14 amino acids. The CDR3 spells CASSYRDLGRPLHF. In DNA form, the CDR3 reads TGTGCCAGCAGTTACCGGGACCTAGGGCGACCCCTCCACTTT.

This clonotype has only a few counts. CDR3 nucleotides: TGCGCCAGCAGTGAAAGGGATACGCAGTATTTT. The encoded protein is CASSERDTQYF. The chain carries TRBV10-1 and TRBJ2-3; D is uncertain. The CDR3 has 11 residues. Trimming took off 3 bases at V and 6 bases at J, with 4 bases between the two ends. Germline assignment: CDR1 WNHNN and CDR2 SYGVQD (reference sequence).

This clonotype was seen more than once but under ten times. This chain links TRBV27 with TRBJ2-1; unclear D gene. Germline V gene data show CDR1 as MNHEY and CDR2 as SMNVEV (reference sequence). This CDR3 is built from 11 residues. Trimming cost V 6 bases and J 8 bases, with 8 bases left between them. The CDR3 sequence is CASSPGDEQFF. The CDR3 nucleotides are TGTGCCAGCAGCCCTGGGGATGAGCAGTTCTTC.